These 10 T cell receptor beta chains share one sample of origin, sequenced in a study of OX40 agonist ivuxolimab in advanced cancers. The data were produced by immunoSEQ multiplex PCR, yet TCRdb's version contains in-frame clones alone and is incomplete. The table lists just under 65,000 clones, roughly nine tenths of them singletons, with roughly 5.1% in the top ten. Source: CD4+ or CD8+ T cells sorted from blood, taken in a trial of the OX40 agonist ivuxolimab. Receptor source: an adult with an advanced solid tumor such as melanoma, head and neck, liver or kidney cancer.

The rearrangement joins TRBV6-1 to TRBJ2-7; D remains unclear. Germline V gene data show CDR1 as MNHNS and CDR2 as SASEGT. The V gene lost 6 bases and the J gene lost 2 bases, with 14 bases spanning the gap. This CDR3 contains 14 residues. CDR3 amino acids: CASSAGQAAYEQYF. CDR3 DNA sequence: TGTGCCAGCAGCGCCGGGCAGGCCGCCTACGAGCAGTACTTC.

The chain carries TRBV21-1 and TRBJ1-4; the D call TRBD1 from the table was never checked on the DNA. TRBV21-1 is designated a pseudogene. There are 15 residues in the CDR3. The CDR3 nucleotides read TGTGCCAGCAGCTCCCGGGACAGGTTTTGCGAAAAACTGTTTTTT. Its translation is CASSSRDRFCEKLFF.

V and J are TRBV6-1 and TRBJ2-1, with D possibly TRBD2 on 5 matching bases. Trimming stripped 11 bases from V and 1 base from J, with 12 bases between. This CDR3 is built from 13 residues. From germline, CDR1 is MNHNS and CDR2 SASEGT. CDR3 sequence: CALGRGSYNEQFF. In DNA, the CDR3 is TGTGCCCTCGGTCGGGGATCCTACAATGAGCAGTTCTTC.

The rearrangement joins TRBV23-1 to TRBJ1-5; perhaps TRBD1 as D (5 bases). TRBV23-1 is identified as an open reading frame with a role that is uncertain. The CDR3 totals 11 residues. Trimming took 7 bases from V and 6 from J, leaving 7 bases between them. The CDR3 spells CASKGVQPQHF. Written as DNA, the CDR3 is TGCGCCAGCAAAGGGGTTCAGCCCCAGCATTTT.

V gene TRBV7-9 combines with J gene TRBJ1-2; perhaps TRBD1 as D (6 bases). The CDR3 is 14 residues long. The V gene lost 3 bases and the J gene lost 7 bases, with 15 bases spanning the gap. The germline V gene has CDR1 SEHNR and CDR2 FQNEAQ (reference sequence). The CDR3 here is CASSFREQGRGYTF. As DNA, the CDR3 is TGTGCCAGCAGCTTCAGAGAACAGGGACGTGGCTACACCTTC.

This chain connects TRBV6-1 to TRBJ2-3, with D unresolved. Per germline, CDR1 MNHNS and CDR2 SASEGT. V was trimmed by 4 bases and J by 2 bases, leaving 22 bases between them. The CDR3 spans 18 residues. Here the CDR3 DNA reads TGTGCCAGCAGTGCTGGTAGTTTCTCGGCGCAGTTCACAGATACGCAGTATTTT. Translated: CASSAGSFSAQFTDTQYF.

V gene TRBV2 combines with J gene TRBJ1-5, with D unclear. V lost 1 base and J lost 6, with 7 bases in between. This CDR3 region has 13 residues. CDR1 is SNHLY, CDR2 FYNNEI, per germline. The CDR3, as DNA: TGTGCCAGCAGTGAAGGCCAGTTTCAGCCCCAGCATTTT. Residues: CASSEGQFQPQHF.

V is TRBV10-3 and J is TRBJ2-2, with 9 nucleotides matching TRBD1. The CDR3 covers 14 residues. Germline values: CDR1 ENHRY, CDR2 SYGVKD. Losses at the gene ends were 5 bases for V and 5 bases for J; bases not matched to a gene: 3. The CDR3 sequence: CAISTGGRTGELFF. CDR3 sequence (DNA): TGTGCCATCAGTACAGGGGGCCGGACCGGGGAGCTGTTTTTT.

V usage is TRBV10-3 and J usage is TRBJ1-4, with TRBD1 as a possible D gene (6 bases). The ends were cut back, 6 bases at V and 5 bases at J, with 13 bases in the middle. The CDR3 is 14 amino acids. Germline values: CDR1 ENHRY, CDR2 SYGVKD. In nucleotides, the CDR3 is TGTGCCATCAGGGCAGAAACAGGGAATGAAAAACTGTTTTTT. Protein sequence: CAIRAETGNEKLFF.

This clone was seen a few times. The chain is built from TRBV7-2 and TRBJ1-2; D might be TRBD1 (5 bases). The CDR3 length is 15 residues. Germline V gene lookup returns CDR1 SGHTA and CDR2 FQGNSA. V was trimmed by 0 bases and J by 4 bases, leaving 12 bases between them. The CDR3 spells CASSLAQGRAYGYTF. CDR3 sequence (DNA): TGTGCCAGCAGCTTAGCTCAGGGCAGGGCCTATGGCTACACCTTC. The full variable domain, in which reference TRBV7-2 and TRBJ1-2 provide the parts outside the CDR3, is GAGVSQSPSNKVTEKGKDVELRCDPISGHTALYWYRQSLGQGLEFLIYFQGNSAPDKSGLPSDRFSAERTGGSVSTLTIQRTQQEDSAVYLCASSLAQGRAYGYTFGSGTRLTVV.